The source of this T cell receptor beta chain is a study of technical replicates of blood from a few donors. Here immunoSEQ multiplex PCR was the method, and the copy in TCRdb shows in-frame clones only, minus some. The sample includes about 79,000 clones, about 90% of them seen just once. Germline V lookup: CDR1 LGHNA, CDR2 YNFKEQ. V was pared by 4 bases and J by 7 bases, with 12 bases of the junction left unmatched. CDR3 size: 16 residues. The source is a human donor in good health. Some clones in this sample may be carry-over from other donors' samples. The rearrangement uses TRBV4-2 and TRBJ1-2; 10 positions agree with TRBD1. Sequences were obtained from T cells isolated from PBMCs. The CDR3 region has the DNA TGTGCCAGCAGCCGAACGACCGGGACAGGGGTAGTTGGCTACACCTTC. Translated, it gives CASSRTTGTGVVGYTF.